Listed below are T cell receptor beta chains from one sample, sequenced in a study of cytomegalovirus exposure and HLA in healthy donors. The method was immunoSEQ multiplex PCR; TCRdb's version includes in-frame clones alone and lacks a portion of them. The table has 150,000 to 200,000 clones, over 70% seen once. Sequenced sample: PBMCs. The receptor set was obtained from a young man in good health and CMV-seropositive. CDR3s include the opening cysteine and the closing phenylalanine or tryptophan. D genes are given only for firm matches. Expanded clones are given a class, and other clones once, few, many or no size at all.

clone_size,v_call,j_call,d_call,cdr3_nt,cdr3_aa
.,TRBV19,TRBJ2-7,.,TGTGCCACCAGACACAGGGTGTACGAGCAGTACTTC,CATRHRVYEQYF
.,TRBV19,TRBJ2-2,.,TGTGCCAGTAATCGGGGCACCGGGGAGCTGTTTTTT,CASNRGTGELFF
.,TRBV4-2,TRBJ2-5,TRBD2,TGTGCCAGCAGCCAAGGCCCGGGGGGCCAAGAGACCCAGTACTTC,CASSQGPGGQETQYF
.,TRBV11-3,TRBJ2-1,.,TGTGCCAGCAGCCAAGGGGGCGGGGCCTACAATGAGCAGTTCTTC,CASSQGGGAYNEQFF
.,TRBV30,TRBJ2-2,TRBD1,TGTGCCTGGAGTATCCGGGACAGGGACACCGGGGAGCTGTTTTTT,CAWSIRDRDTGELFF
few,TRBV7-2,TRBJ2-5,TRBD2,TGTGCCAGCAGCTACAGCGCTAGCGGGGGCCAAGAGACCCAGTACTTC,CASSYSASGGQETQYF
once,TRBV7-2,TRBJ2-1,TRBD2,TGTGCCAGCAGCTTAGACGGGACTAGCGGGGGCAATGAGCAGTTCTTC,CASSLDGTSGGNEQFF
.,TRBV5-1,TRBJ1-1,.,TGCGCCAGCAGCAGGGTAGGGAGGGACACTGAAGCTTTCTTT,CASSRVGRDTEAFF
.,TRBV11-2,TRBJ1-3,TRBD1,TGTGCCAGCAGCCGGGGACAGCAAGTTGGAAACACCATATATTTT,CASSRGQQVGNTIYF
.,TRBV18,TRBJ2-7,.,TGTGCCAGCTCACCCCCGACAGCCTACGAGCAGTACTTC,CASSPPTAYEQYF
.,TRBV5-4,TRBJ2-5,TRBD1,TGTGCCAGCAGCTTGATTCGTACTGGGACAGGGGGTCAAGAGACCCAGTACTTC,CASSLIRTGTGGQETQYF
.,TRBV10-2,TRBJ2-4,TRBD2,TGCGCCAGCAGTGAGGGCAGCGGGAGTGGGGTAAACATTCAGTACTTC,CASSEGSGSGVNIQYF
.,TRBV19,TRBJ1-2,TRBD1,TGTGCCAGTAGTCTCGATACGACAGGGGCTTTCTATGGCTACACCTTC,CASSLDTTGAFYGYTF
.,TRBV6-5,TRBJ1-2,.,TGTGCCAGCAGTTACCGGGTTAATTATGGCTACACCTTC,CASSYRVNYGYTF
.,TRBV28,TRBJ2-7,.,TGTGCCACCACCTCCCCGGGCGCGGGTGGGGAGCAGTACTTC,CATTSPGAGGEQYF
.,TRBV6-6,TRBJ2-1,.,TGTGCCAGCACACAGACTAGAGATGCTGTGGTCAATGAGCAGTTCTTC,CASTQTRDAVVNEQFF
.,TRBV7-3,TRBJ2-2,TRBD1,TGTGCCAGCAGCGACAGGGGTACCGGGGAGCTGTTTTTT,CASSDRGTGELFF
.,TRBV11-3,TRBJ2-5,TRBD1,TGTGCCAGCAGCCCCGGACAGGGGTTGGGGTACTTC,CASSPGQGLGYF
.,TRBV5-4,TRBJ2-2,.,TGTGCCAGCAGCCCCAGGGGAACCGGGGAGCTGTTTTTT,CASSPRGTGELFF
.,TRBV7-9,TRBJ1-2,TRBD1,TGTGCCAGCAGCTCACCGGGACAGGCCCCTAATGGCTACACCTTC,CASSSPGQAPNGYTF
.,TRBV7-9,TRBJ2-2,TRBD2,TGTGCCAGCAGCACGATAGCGGGGAAGAACACCGGGGAGCTGTTTTTT,CASSTIAGKNTGELFF
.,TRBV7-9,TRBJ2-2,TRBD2,TGTGCCAGCAGCTTAGTAGGACTAGTGTCGGCGAACACCGGGGAGCTGTTTTTT,CASSLVGLVSANTGELFF
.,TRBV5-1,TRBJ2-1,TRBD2,TGCGCCAGCAGCCGACTAGCGGGTTCCAATGAGCAGTTCTTC,CASSRLAGSNEQFF
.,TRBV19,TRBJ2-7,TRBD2,TGTGCCAGTAGCCGACGGGGACTAGCGGGAGAGATGACCGAGCAGTACTTC,CASSRRGLAGEMTEQYF
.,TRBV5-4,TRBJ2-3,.,TGTGCCAGCAGCTTGGGACTAGGCAGCACAGATACGCAGTATTTT,CASSLGLGSTDTQYF
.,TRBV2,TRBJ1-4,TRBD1,TGTGCCAGCACAGAGACAGGGGTCACTAATGAAAAACTGTTTTTT,CASTETGVTNEKLFF
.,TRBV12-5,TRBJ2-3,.,TGTGCTAGTGGTTTGAGCGGGCGCACAGATACGCAGTATTTT,CASGLSGRTDTQYF
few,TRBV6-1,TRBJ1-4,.,TGTGCCAGCAGCCTACAGGGTGGGGATGAAAAACTGTTTTTT,CASSLQGGDEKLFF
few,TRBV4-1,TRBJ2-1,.,TGCGCCAGCAGCCACCAACAGGGGCGGGGTAGCGGAAAGTACAATGAGCAGTTCTTC,CASSHQQGRGSGKYNEQFF
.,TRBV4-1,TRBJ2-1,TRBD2,TGCGCCAGCAGCCAAGGTAGTAGCGGGGTCTATGAGCAGTTCTTC,CASSQGSSGVYEQFF
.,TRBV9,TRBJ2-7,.,TGTGCCAGCAGCCCCCGACAGGGGAGGGACGAGCAGTACTTC,CASSPRQGRDEQYF
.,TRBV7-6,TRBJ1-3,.,TGTGCCAGCAGCTTAGGAGAGGACACCATATATTTT,CASSLGEDTIYF
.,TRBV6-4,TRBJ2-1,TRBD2,TGTGCCAGCAGTCGTACTAGCGGGGACTCTGAGCAGTTCTTC,CASSRTSGDSEQFF
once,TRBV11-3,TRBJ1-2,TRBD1,TGTGCCAGCAGTCCCCTAGGACAGGGGCGTAACTATGGCTACACCTTC,CASSPLGQGRNYGYTF
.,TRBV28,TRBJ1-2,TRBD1,TGTGCCAGCAGTCGCCGGGACAGGGTTAACCTACGCTATGGCTACACCTTC,CASSRRDRVNLRYGYTF
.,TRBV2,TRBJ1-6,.,TGTGCCAGCAGTGGGGGCCAGGGGTATTCACCCCTCCACTTT,CASSGGQGYSPLHF
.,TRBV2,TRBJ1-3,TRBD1,TGTGCCAGCAGTGAATGGGACAGGGACTCTGGAAACACCATATATTTT,CASSEWDRDSGNTIYF
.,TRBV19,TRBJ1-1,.,TGTGCCAGTAGTATAGACCCCGGACAGCCAGGAGTCACTGAAGCTTTCTTT,CASSIDPGQPGVTEAFF